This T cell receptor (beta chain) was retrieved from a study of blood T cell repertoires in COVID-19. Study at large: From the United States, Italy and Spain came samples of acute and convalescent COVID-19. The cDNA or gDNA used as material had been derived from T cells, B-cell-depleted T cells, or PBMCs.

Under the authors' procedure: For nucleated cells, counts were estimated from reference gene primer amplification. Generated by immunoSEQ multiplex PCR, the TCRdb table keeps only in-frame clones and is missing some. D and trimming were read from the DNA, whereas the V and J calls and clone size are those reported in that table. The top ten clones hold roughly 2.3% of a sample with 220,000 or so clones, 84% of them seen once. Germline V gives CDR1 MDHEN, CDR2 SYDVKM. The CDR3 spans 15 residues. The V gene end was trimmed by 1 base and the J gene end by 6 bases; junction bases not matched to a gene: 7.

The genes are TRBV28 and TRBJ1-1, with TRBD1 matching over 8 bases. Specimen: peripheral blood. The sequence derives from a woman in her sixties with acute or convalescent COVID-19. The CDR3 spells CASSLSQGAQAEAFF. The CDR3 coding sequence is TGTGCCAGCAGTTTATCCCAGGGGGCGCAGGCTGAAGCTTTCTTT.